This TCR beta chain came from a study of human T cells and chemical hapten exposure. Across the whole study: How much TCR each sample yielded varied, mostly because pooled library volumes differed slightly. Notes on the study in general: DPC sensitization did not alter TCRs above 1 in 1000 frequency.

The V end was cut by 3 bases, the J end by 5 bases, with 20 bases between. The CDR3 length is 17 residues. Separate cDNA molecules received unique molecular identifiers, which the library attached to them. TCRdb re-analysed the RACE reads in MiXCR, keeping a single row per CDR3 protein. The sample has about 130,000 distinct CDR3 sequences, approximately 8.3% seen once; the top ten hold 1.5% to 2%. Time point defined: healthy volunteer bleed at 2 weeks. Extraction yielded total RNA from whole blood (unfractionated). Remarks on this clonotype: As yet, its antigen is unknown.

The clonotype originates from a male donor in good health. Some clones in this sample may be carry-over from other donors' samples. The sample consisted of whole blood. The chain carries TRBV12-3 or TRBV12-4 and TRBJ2-4; D may be TRBD1 (5 bases). The CDR3 region is CASSLISLTASENIQYF. The CDR3 DNA sequence: TGTGCCAGCAGTTTGATTTCCCTGACAGCCTCTGAAAACATTCAGTACTTC.